Presented here are 9 T cell receptor beta chains from one specimen sequenced in a study of blood T cell repertoires in COVID-19. Here immunoSEQ multiplex PCR was the method, and the copy in TCRdb shows in-frame clones only, minus some. The sample lists around 300,000 clones; over 75% were seen once. Sequenced input: PBMCs or T cells enriched from blood (not recorded which). These receptors were obtained from a woman under 40 who had recovered from COVID-19.

This chain joins TRBV3-1 (or the pseudogene TRBV3-2) and TRBJ2-1, with D possibly TRBD1 on 6 matching bases. The V gene lost 3 bases and the J gene lost 3 bases, with 18 bases spanning the gap. Germline CDR1 LGHDT, CDR2 YNNKEL (reference sequence). CDR3 size: 17 residues. CDR3 amino acids: CASSHPTDRQIYNEQFF. CDR3 DNA sequence: TGTGCCAGCAGCCATCCCACCGACAGGCAGATCTACAATGAGCAGTTCTTC.

V gene TRBV10-3 combines with J gene TRBJ1-6, with TRBD1 identical over 7 bases. J was trimmed by 5 bases and V by 6 bases; bases with no gene match: 7. Germline V gene sequence: CDR1 ENHRY, CDR2 SYGVKD. The CDR3 length is 15 residues. CDR3: CAIREGQRNNSPLHF. The CDR3 nucleotides read TGTGCCATCAGGGAGGGACAGAGAAATAATTCACCCCTCCACTTT.

The gene calls are TRBV5-1 and TRBJ2-7; 9 positions match TRBD1. The CDR3 runs 12 residues. The ends lost 4 bases at V and 8 bases at J; junction bases unmatched: 4. The germline V gene has CDR1 SGHRS and CDR2 YFSETQ. Here the CDR3 reads CASSAGTGQQYF. CDR3 nucleotides: TGCGCCAGCAGCGCCGGGACAGGGCAGCAGTACTTC. The variable domain in full, completed from reference TRBV5-1 and TRBJ2-7, reads KAGVTQTPRYLIKTRGQQVTLSCSPISGHRSVSWYQQTPGQGLQFLFEYFSETQRNKGNFPGRFSGRQFSNSRSEMNVSTLELGDSALYLCASSAGTGQQYFGPGTRLTVT.

This clone was observed a handful of times. The chain carries TRBV29-1 and TRBJ2-2, with 7 bases aligning to TRBD1. Per germline, CDR1 SQVTM and CDR2 ANQGSEA. The CDR3 runs to 17 residues. J was trimmed by 0 bases and V by 4 bases; bases with no gene match: 11. This chain's CDR3 is CSVAGGPGTTNTGELFF. For the CDR3, the DNA is TGCAGCGTTGCAGGGGGACCCGGGACAACGAACACCGGGGAGCTGTTTTTT.

This clone was seen a single time. V is TRBV27 and J is TRBJ2-5, with 10 bases fitting TRBD2. Germline values: CDR1 MNHEY, CDR2 SMNVEV (reference sequence). The ends lost 8 bases at V and 1 base at J; junction bases unmatched: 4. The CDR3 is 14 residues long. The CDR3 DNA follows: TGTGCCAGCGCGAGCGGGGGGGTCCAAGAGACCCAGTACTTC. It encodes CASASGGVQETQYF.

The chain is built from TRBV5-6 and TRBJ1-2; D is possibly TRBD1 (6 bases). Trimming stripped 3 bases from V and 1 base from J, with 16 bases between. Per germline, CDR1 SGHDT and CDR2 YYEEEE. The CDR3 is made up of 16 amino acids. DNA for the CDR3: TGTGCCAGCAGCTCCTTGGACAGCGCAATTAACTATGGCTACACCTTC. Its translation: CASSSLDSAINYGYTF.

This sequence joins TRBV7-9 and TRBJ1-2; no clear D. Trimming removed 5 bases at V and 2 bases at J, with 12 bases between. The CDR3 spans 14 residues. Germline values: CDR1 SEHNR, CDR2 FQNEAQ (reference sequence). CDR3 nucleotide sequence: TGTGCCAGCAGCCTACTGACTGGGAACTATGGCTACACCTTC. It codes for CASSLLTGNYGYTF.

The genes are TRBV11-2 and TRBJ2-7, with D unresolved. Trimming stripped 5 bases from V and 2 bases from J, with 4 bases between. There are 11 residues in the CDR3. The V gene's germline CDR1 is SGHAT and CDR2 FQNNGV. Written as DNA, the CDR3 is TGTGCCAGCAGCCCCGCCTACGAGCAGTACTTC. Protein product: CASSPAYEQYF.

J is TRBJ1-3 and V is TRBV28; 7 bases match TRBD1. With V trimmed by 7 bases and J by 0 bases, 6 bases remained unmatched. Germline V CDR1 and CDR2: MDHEN, SYDVKM. The CDR3 has 15 amino acids. Written as DNA, the CDR3 is TGTGCCAGCATTGGACAGGCGGACTCTGGAAACACCATATATTTT. It is translated as CASIGQADSGNTIYF.